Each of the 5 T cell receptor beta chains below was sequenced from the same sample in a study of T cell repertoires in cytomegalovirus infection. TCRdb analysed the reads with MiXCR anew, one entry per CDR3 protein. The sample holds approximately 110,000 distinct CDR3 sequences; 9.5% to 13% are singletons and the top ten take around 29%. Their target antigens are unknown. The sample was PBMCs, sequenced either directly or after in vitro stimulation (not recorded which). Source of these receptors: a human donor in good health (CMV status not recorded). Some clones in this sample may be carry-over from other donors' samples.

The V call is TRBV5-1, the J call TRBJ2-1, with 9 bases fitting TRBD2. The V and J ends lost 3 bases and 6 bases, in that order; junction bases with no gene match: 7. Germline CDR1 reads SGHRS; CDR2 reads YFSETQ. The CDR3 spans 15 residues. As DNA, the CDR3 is TGCGCCAGCAGCTCCGGGACTAGCACACGCAATGAGCAGTTCTTC. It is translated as CASSSGTSTRNEQFF.

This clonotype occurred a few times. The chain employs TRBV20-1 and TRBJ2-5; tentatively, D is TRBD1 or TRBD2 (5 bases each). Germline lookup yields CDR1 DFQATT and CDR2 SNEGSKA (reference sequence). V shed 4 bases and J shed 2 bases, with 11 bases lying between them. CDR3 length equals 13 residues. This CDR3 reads CSAIRDLQETQYF. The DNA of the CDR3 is TGCAGTGCTATCCGGGACCTACAAGAGACCCAGTACTTC.

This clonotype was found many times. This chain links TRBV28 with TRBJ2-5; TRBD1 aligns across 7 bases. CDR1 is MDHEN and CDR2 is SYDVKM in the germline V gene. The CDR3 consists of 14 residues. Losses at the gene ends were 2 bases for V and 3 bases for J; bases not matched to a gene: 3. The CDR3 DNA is TGTGCCAGCAGTTTACAGGGGGTAAAAGAGACCCAGTACTTC. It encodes CASSLQGVKETQYF.

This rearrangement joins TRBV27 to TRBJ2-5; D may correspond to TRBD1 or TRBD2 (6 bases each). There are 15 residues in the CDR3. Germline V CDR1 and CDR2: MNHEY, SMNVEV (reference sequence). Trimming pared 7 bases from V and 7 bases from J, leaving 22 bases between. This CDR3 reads CASTRNFEGGATQYF. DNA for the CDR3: TGTGCCAGCACCCGAAACTTCGAGGGGGGAGCGACCCAGTACTTC.

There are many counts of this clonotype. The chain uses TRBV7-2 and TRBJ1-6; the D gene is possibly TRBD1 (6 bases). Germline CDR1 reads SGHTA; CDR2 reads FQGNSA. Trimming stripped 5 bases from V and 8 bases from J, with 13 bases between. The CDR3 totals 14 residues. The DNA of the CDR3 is TGTGCCAGCAGCCTCAGGGGTGGCGATTCACCCCTCCACTTT. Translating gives CASSLRGGDSPLHF.